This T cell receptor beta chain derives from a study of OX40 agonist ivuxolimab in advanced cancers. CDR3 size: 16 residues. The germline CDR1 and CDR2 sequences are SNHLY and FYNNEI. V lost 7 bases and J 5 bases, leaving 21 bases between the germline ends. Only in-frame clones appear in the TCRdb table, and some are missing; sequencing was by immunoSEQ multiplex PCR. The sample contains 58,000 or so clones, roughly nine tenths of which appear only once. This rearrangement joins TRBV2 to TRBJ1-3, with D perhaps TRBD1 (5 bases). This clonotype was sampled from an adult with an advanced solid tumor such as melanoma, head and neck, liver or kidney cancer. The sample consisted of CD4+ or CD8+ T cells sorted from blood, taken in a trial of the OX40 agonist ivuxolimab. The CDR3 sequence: CASTPTGGGVRNTIYF. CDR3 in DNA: TGTGCCAGCACCCCAACGGGGGGGGGTGTCAGAAACACCATATATTTT. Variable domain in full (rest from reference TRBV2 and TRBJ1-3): EPEVTQTPSHQVTQMGQEVILRCVPISNHLYFYWYRQILGQKVEFLVSFYNNEISEKSEIFDDQFSVERPDGSNFTLKIRSTKLEDSAMYFCASTPTGGGVRNTIYFGEGSWLTVV.